The clone carrying this T cell receptor beta chain was picked up a small number of times. What it binds is not known. This specimen comes from a study of Graves' ophthalmopathy and Graves' hyperthyroidism. The study amplified TCR beta CDR3 regions using RNA transcripts. A first-round RT-PCR used HTBI primers, followed by a second-round multiplex PCR. MiXCR was run by TCRdb on the multiplex PCR reads, yielding one entry per CDR3 protein. The table shows over 650,000 distinct CDR3 sequences, with roughly two fifths occurring only once. CDR1 is MNHNS, CDR2 SASEGT, per germline. The V and J ends lost 2 bases and 1 base respectively, with 8 bases between them. CDR3 size: 14 residues. Study-wide results and caveats: Progression of ophthalmopathy was predicted by the model with around 68% sensitivity and about 72% specificity. Blood contained most expanded thyroid clonotypes exceeding 0.001 frequency.

Ineligible for inclusion were patients with other autoimmune diseases, uncontrolled infections, pregnancy or lactation. Fresh peripheral blood (more than 9 ml) yielded the PBMCs. The receptor was isolated from an adult man with Graves' ophthalmopathy. Sequencing was carried out using peripheral blood. J is TRBJ1-2 and V is TRBV6-1; D is uncertain. CDR3 bases: TGTGCCAGCAGTGAAAGCAAGATTAACTATGGCTACACCTTC. Translation: CASSESKINYGYTF.